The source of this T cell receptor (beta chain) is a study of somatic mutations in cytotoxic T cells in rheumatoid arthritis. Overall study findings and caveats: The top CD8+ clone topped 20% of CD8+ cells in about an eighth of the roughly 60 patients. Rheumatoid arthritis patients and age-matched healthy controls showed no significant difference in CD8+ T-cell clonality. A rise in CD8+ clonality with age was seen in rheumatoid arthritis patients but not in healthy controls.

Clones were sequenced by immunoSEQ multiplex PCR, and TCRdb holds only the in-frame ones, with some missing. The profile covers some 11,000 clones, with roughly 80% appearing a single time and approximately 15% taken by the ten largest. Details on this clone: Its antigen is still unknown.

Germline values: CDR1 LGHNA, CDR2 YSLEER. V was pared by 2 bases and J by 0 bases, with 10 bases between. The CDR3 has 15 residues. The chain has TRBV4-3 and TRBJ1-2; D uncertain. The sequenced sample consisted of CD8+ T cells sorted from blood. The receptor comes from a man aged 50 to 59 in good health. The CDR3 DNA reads TGCGCCAGCAGCCAATCAGCCAGCTCTAACTATGGCTACACCTTC. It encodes CASSQSASSNYGYTF.